This TCR beta chain was recorded in a study of blood T cell repertoires in COVID-19. Generated by immunoSEQ multiplex PCR, the TCRdb table keeps only in-frame clones and is missing some. The sample lists about 240,000 clones, more than 85% occurring once. The sample comprised peripheral blood. This receptor was identified in a woman between 65 and 79 years old with active or convalescent COVID-19.

CDR3: CASGQGGTKNIQYF. The CDR3 DNA reads as TGTGCCAGCGGCCAGGGGGGAACCAAAAACATTCAGTACTTC. V usage is TRBV6-5 and J usage is TRBJ2-4; possible D gene TRBD1, 7 bases. Germline V gene lookup returns CDR1 MNHEY and CDR2 SVGAGI. V was shortened by 8 bases and J by 2 bases, with 13 bases between the two germline ends. The CDR3 consists of 14 residues.